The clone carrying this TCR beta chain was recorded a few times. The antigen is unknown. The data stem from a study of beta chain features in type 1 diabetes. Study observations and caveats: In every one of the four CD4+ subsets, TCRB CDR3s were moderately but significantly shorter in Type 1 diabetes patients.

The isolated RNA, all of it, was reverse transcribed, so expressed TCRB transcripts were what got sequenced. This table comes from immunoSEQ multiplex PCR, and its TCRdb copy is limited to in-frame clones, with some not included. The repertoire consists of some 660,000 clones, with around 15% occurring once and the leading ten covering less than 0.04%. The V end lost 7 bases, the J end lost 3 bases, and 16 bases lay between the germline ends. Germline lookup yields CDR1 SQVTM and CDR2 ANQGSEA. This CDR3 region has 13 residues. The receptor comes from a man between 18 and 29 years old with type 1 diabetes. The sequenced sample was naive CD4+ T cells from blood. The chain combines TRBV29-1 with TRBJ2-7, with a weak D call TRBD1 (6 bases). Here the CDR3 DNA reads TGCAGCGCCTTAGGGGGTGCGAGCTACGAGCAGTACTTC. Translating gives CSALGGASYEQYF.